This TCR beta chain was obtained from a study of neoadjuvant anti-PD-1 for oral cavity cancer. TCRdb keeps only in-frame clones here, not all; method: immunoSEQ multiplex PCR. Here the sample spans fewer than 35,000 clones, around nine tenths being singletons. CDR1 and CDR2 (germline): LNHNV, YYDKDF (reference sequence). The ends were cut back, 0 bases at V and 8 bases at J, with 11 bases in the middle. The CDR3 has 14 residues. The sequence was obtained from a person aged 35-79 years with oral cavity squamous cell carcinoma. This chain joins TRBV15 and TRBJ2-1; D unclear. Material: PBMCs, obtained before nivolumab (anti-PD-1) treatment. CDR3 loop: CATSRESTSDEQFF. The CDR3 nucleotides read TGTGCCACCAGCAGAGAGTCGACCTCGGATGAGCAGTTCTTC.